This TCR beta chain was sequenced in a study of breast tumors, draining lymph nodes, adjacent tissues. CDR1 is MGHDK, CDR2 SYGVNS, per germline. The CDR3 is made up of 13 amino acids. Trimming removed 8 bases at V and 7 bases at J, with 12 bases between. Remarks on this clonotype: Its specificity is not known.

Samples came from axillary lymph nodes draining the breast cancer. Study findings and constraints: The lymph node origin of tumor T cells was framed as consistent with a hypothesis, not demonstrated. Data fit most tumor T cells coming from lymph node, expanding in tumor.

TCRdb redid the calling of the multiplex PCR reads with MiXCR, one entry per CDR3 protein. The table shows roughly 220,000 distinct CDR3 sequences, with less than 40% occurring only once. The material sequenced was axillary lymph node tissue. This TCR was sampled from a female donor with breast cancer. Some clones in this sample may be carry-over from other donors' samples. The J gene is TRBJ1-6, the V gene TRBV25-1; a possible D gene is TRBD1 (5 bases). CDR3 sequence: CASPKTANSPLHF. In nucleotides, the CDR3 is TGTGCCAGCCCGAAGACAGCGAATTCACCCCTCCACTTT. Variable domain in full (rest from reference TRBV25-1 and TRBJ1-6): EADIYQTPRYLVIGTGKKITLECSQTMGHDKMYWYQQDPGMELHLIHYSYGVNSTEKGDLSSESTVSRIRTEHFPLTLESARPSHTSQYLCASPKTANSPLHFGNGTRLTVT.